Each of the 5 T cell receptor beta chains below was sequenced from the same sample in a study of intratumoral heterogeneity in liver cancer. Generated by immunoSEQ multiplex PCR, the TCRdb table keeps only in-frame clones and is missing some. Of thousands of clones in the sample, roughly 44% were seen once. Multiple geographically separated regions of the hepatocellular carcinoma nodule were sampled separately. The input for sequencing was tumor tissue, taken before any cancer treatment. The receptors here all came from a man aged 65-85 years with hepatocellular carcinoma.

V and J are TRBV27 and TRBJ2-3; TRBD2 matches at 13 bases. The CDR3 is 20 amino acids. Germline CDR1 MNHEY, CDR2 SMNVEV (reference sequence). The V gene end was trimmed by 2 bases and the J gene end by 1 base; junction bases not matched to a gene: 12. CDR3 DNA sequence: TGTGCCAGCAGTTTACGACTAGCGGGGGGCCCCATACTCCGCACAGATACGCAGTATTTT. Amino acid sequence: CASSLRLAGGPILRTDTQYF.

This chain joins TRBV2 and TRBJ2-2, with D possibly TRBD1 on 5 matching bases. V dropped 7 bases and J dropped 0 bases, with 15 bases sitting between them. The CDR3 loop spans 16 amino acids. In germline, CDR1 is SNHLY, CDR2 FYNNEI. DNA for the CDR3: TGTGCCAGCAAAGCGAGGCAGGGAACGAACACCGGGGAGCTGTTTTTT. Protein product: CASKARQGTNTGELFF.

This clone showed up just a few times. The chain uses TRBV19 and TRBJ1-5; D gene ambiguous. The CDR3 contains 17 residues. Germline V gene data show CDR1 as LNHDA and CDR2 as SQIVND (reference sequence). The V and J ends lost 5 bases and 3 bases respectively, with 20 bases between them. Here the CDR3 DNA reads TGTGCCAGTAGTCCGACTGTACCTGCTTCCCTCAATCAGCCCCAGCATTTT. This encodes CASSPTVPASLNQPQHF.

By its share, this clone is large. An end of the junction differs from the germline gene, which may be a read error. The J gene is TRBJ2-4, the V gene TRBV7-9; perhaps TRBD1 as D (6 bases). There are 14 residues in the CDR3. The germline V gene encodes CDR1 SEHNR and CDR2 FQNEAQ (reference sequence). CDR3 in amino acids: CASSPTEEQGIRYF. CDR3 nucleotides: TGTGCCAGCAGCCCGACTGAAGAACAGGGTATTCGGTACTTC.

The V call is TRBV18, the J call TRBJ2-2; no firm D call. Germline CDR1 and CDR2: KGHSH and LQKENI. Trimming removed 1 base at V and 5 bases at J, with 5 bases between. This CDR3 is built from 13 residues. The CDR3 region has the DNA TGTGCCAGCTCACCACACGGGACCGGGGAGCTGTTTTTT. Encoded protein: CASSPHGTGELFF.